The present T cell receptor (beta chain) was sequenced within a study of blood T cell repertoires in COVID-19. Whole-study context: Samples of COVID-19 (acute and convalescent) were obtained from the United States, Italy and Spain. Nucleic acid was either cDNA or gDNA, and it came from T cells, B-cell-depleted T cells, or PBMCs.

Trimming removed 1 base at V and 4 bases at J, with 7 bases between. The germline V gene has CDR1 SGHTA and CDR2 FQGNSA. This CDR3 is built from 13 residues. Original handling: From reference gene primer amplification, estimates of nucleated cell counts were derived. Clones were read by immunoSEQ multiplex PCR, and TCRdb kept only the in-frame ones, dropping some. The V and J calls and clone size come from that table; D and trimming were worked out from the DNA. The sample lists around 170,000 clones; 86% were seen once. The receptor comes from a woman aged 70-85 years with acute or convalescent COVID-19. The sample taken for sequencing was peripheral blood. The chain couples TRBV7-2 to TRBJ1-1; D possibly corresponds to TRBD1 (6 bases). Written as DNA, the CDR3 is TGTGCCAGCAGCTTAGGAGGGGGCACTGAAGCTTTCTTT. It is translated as CASSLGGGTEAFF.